The clone carrying this T cell receptor beta chain has a handful of counts. What it binds is not known. A junction boundary mismatches the germline segment, possibly from a read error. The CDR3 extends over 14 amino acids. CDR1 SGHRS and CDR2 YFSETQ come from the germline V gene. This sample is drawn from a study of T cells in localized non-small cell lung cancer. Overall study findings and caveats: The greatest T cell clonality was found in uninvolved adjacent lung (higher than in tumor). Elevated circulating T cell density in blood was associated with longer overall survival. Adjacent lung exhibited a median of about 56 among the 100 most abundant tumor clones.

The data were produced by immunoSEQ multiplex PCR, yet TCRdb's version contains in-frame clones alone and is incomplete. The repertoire holds approximately 41,000 clones, with 86% as singletons. Sample: peripheral blood, taken before any cancer treatment. The genes are TRBV5-1 and TRBJ1-2; D perhaps matches TRBD1 (6 bases). This TCR was recovered from a woman between 18 and 55 years old with stage III lung adenocarcinoma. CDR3 DNA: TGCGCCAGCAGATTGGATCAGGGGAGCTATGGCTACACCTTC. Its protein is CASRLDQGSYGYTF.